The entry below gives a single T cell receptor (beta chain) sequence along with its context. The antigen is unknown. The sample is drawn from a study of tumor-infiltrating lymphocytes in localized non-small cell lung cancer. Study-wide context: Some samples were collected after neoadjuvant chemotherapy; smokers, never-smokers and several histologies were included. Each patient gave resected tumor and non-adjacent uninvolved lung tissue. Study results and limitations: IM1 and IM2 tumors showed no difference in T-cell fraction.

The repertoire was sequenced with immunoSEQ multiplex PCR; TCRdb's copy has only in-frame clones and lacks some. The data contain 15,000 to 20,000 clones, under 85% of them singletons. The CDR3 extends over 16 amino acids. J gave up 0 bases and V 4 bases, and 11 bases lay outside the gene matches. Looked up from germline, CDR1 is GTSNPN and CDR2 is SVGIG (reference sequence). The gene calls are TRBV30 and TRBJ1-1; 7 bases fit TRBD1. The sequence came from a human donor with non-small cell lung cancer. The specimen was lung tumor tissue. In DNA, the CDR3 is TGTGCCTGGACCACCGGGACAGTCGGCTTGAACACTGAAGCTTTCTTT. It is translated as CAWTTGTVGLNTEAFF. The full variable domain, rest sourced from reference TRBV30 and TRBJ1-1, is SQTIHQWPATLVQPVGSPLSLECTVEGTSNPNLYWYRQAAGRGLQLLFYSVGIGQISSEVPQNLSASRPQDRQFILSSKKLLLSDSGFYLCAWTTGTVGLNTEAFFGQGTRLTVV.